Here is one T cell receptor (beta chain) with its context. The antigen is undetermined. From blood CD8+ and CD4+ T cells, TCR beta sequences were generated. The data were taken from a study of CD8 T cells in Susac syndrome. Per germline, CDR1 DFQATT and CDR2 SNEGSKA (reference sequence). The CDR3 is made up of 15 amino acids. The trim removed 3 bases at V and 8 bases at J, leaving 12 bases unmatched. Points from the study as a whole: The TCR sequencing and HLA analysis in the study involved a relatively small number of individuals, as the study acknowledged.

RNA in amounts of about 0.5 to 1 ug was reverse transcribed with random hexamers. One entry per CDR3 protein results from TCRdb running MiXCR on the immunoSEQ multiplex PCR reads. This table has 250,000 to 300,000 distinct CDR3 sequences, over 75% appearing once. The sample taken for sequencing was CD8+ T cells from PBMCs. The source is a human donor with multiple sclerosis. This chain uses TRBV20-1 with TRBJ1-5; 8 bases align to TRBD1. In DNA, the CDR3 is TGCAGTGCTAGGATGCCTGACAGGGGAAGTGAGCCCCAGCATTTT. This gives the protein CSARMPDRGSEPQHF.